This T cell receptor beta chain was recovered during a study of shared clonotypes between healthy human individuals. Study-wide background: Each donor's CD8 memory used one plate, CD8 naive two, each CD4 subset three.

Germline V gene sequence: CDR1 KGHSH, CDR2 LQKENI. This CDR3 has 14 amino acids. Losses at the gene ends were 5 bases for V and 2 bases for J; bases not matched to a gene: 4. Study-level results: Shared across four donors were around 5% of the naive CD4 clonotypes.

Points on this clone: Its matching antigen is unknown.

Over several immunoSEQ plates, each subset's genomic DNA was distributed in even portions. Clones were sequenced by immunoSEQ multiplex PCR, and TCRdb holds only the in-frame ones, with some missing. The data hold 1,400,000 or so clones, with less than 99% observed a single time. The receptor was isolated from a man between 25 and 39 years old in good health. The chain links TRBV18 to TRBJ2-3; 7 bases line up with TRBD2. The sequencing input was naive CD4+ T cells sorted from blood. Regarding subset: CD45RA+ positively selected. CDR3 loop: CASSKRELTDTQYF. The CDR3 nucleotides are TGTGCCAGCTCAAAGCGGGAACTCACAGATACGCAGTATTTT.